A single sample gave rise to the 17 T cell receptor beta chains below, sequenced in a study of blood T cell repertoires in COVID-19. Using immunoSEQ multiplex PCR, the repertoire was profiled, and TCRdb retains in-frame clones only, with some absent. The sample has 150,000 to 200,000 clones, about 87% seen once. Sample: peripheral blood. The receptor source for this set is a woman in her twenties or thirties with acute or convalescent COVID-19.

This chain connects TRBV3-1 (or the pseudogene TRBV3-2) to TRBJ2-5; 7 bases align to TRBD1. V was pared by 10 bases and J by 1 base, with 6 bases of the junction left unmatched. The CDR3 extends over 13 amino acids. Per germline, CDR1 LGHDT and CDR2 YNNKEL (reference sequence). The CDR3 nucleotides are TGTGCCACTGGGGACAGAGTCCAAGAGACCCAGTACTTC. Translating it yields CATGDRVQETQYF.

The rearrangement links TRBV15 to TRBJ2-5; possibly TRBD2 for D (6 bases). Germline V gene sequence: CDR1 LNHNV, CDR2 YYDKDF (reference sequence). V was trimmed by 5 bases and J by 7 bases, leaving 20 bases between them. The CDR3 length is 15 residues. Written as DNA, the CDR3 is TGTGCCACCAGCGGCCTATCCGGGACTTCTGGGACCCAGTACTTC. This encodes CATSGLSGTSGTQYF. Drawing the rest from reference TRBV15 and TRBJ2-5, the complete variable domain is DAMVIQNPRYQVTQFGKPVTLSCSQTLNHNVMYWYQQKSSQAPKLLFHYYDKDFNNEADTPDNFQSRRPNTSFCFLDIRSPGLGDTAMYLCATSGLSGTSGTQYFGPGTRLLVL.

This chain links TRBV5-1 with TRBJ1-3; D uncertain. The V end was cut by 0 bases, the J end by 0 bases, with 4 bases between. In germline, CDR1 is SGHRS, CDR2 YFSETQ. CDR3 length equals 14 residues. The CDR3 region is CASSLDNSGNTIYF. CDR3 DNA sequence: TGCGCCAGCAGCTTGGACAACTCTGGAAACACCATATATTTT.

The rearrangement links TRBV13 to TRBJ1-1; no clear D. There are 13 residues in the CDR3. Germline V gene lookup returns CDR1 PRHDT and CDR2 FYEKMQ (reference sequence). V lost 7 bases, J lost 10 bases, and 19 bases lay in between. The CDR3 protein is CASTLNGDWGAFF. The CDR3 DNA sequence: TGTGCCAGCACCCTGAACGGGGATTGGGGAGCTTTCTTT.

The chain is built from TRBV6-6 and TRBJ2-1; D may be TRBD1 (5 bases). Looked up from germline, CDR1 is MNHNY and CDR2 is SVGAGI (reference sequence). Trimming shortened V by 5 bases and J by 6 bases, and 17 bases separated the two germline ends. The CDR3 consists of 15 residues. The CDR3 spells CASSDSLGLGNEQFF. The DNA of the CDR3 is TGTGCCAGCAGTGATAGCTTGGGGCTTGGCAATGAGCAGTTCTTC.

This sequence joins TRBV9 and TRBJ1-1; tentatively, D is TRBD1 (6 bases). Looked up from germline, CDR1 is SGDLS and CDR2 is YYNGEE. The CDR3 extends over 15 amino acids. V was clipped by 0 bases and J by 0 bases, with 9 bases between them. CDR3 protein: CASSVEGTMNTEAFF. The CDR3 DNA is TGTGCCAGCAGCGTAGAAGGGACAATGAACACTGAAGCTTTCTTT.

This chain connects TRBV10-3 to TRBJ1-6; TRBD1 might be the D (5 bases). With 0 bases removed from V and 9 bases from J, the gap between germline ends came to 6 bases. The CDR3 consists of 13 residues. Germline-derived CDR1 and CDR2 are ENHRY and SYGVKD. In DNA, the CDR3 is TGTGCCATCAGTGAGTCCAGGGTTTCACCCCTCCACTTT. Protein: CAISESRVSPLHF.

The gene calls are TRBV3-1 (or the pseudogene TRBV3-2) and TRBJ1-5, with D perhaps matching TRBD1 (6 bases). The germline gives CDR1 LGHDT, CDR2 YNNKEL (reference sequence). Trimming pared 3 bases from V and 4 bases from J, leaving 13 bases between. CDR3 size: 15 residues. CDR3 sequence: CASSHNTGKNQPQHF. CDR3 nucleotides: TGTGCCAGCAGCCATAATACAGGGAAAAATCAGCCCCAGCATTTT.

The J gene is TRBJ2-2, the V gene TRBV24-1; D remains unclear. This CDR3 region has 9 residues. Germline V gives CDR1 KGHDR, CDR2 SFDVKD. The CDR3 bases are TGTGCACCAGGAGGGGAGCTGTTTTTT. Protein product: CAPGGELFF.

This rearrangement joins TRBV30 to TRBJ1-1; no firm D call. The germline V gene has CDR1 GTSNPN and CDR2 SVGIG (reference sequence). This CDR3 contains 13 residues. Trimming removed 1 base from V and 7 bases from J, with 13 bases in between. CDR3: CAWSDTRRVEAFF. The CDR3 DNA sequence: TGTGCCTGGAGTGATACTCGTCGAGTTGAAGCTTTCTTT.

The chain links TRBV6-5 to TRBJ2-7; D may be TRBD2 (6 bases). The CDR3 runs to 15 residues. The germline CDR1 and CDR2 sequences are MNHEY and SVGAGI. V gave up 5 bases and J gave up 4 bases, with 18 bases separating them. Written as DNA, the CDR3 is TGTGCCAGCAGTAACTACCGGGGGTACCAATACGAGCAGTACTTC. Its protein product is CASSNYRGYQYEQYF.

The CDR3 is CASSLSGEQFF. CDR3 DNA: TGTGCCAGCAGCCTTAGCGGGGAGCAGTTCTTC. The rearrangement joins TRBV3-1 (or the pseudogene TRBV3-2) to TRBJ2-1; TRBD2 aligns across 7 bases. Germline trimming cut 4 bases from V and 10 bases from J; bases unmatched to any gene: 1. CDR3 length equals 11 residues. Per the germline V gene, CDR1 is LGHDT and CDR2 is YNNKEL (reference sequence).

V gene TRBV3-1 (or the pseudogene TRBV3-2) combines with J gene TRBJ2-7, with D perhaps matching TRBD2 (5 bases). The CDR3 consists of 13 residues. Looked up from germline, CDR1 is LGHDT and CDR2 is YNNKEL (reference sequence). V lost 4 bases and J 7 bases, leaving 14 bases between the germline ends. CDR3 nucleotides: TGTGCCAGCAGCCGAGGTCTAACGGGGGAGCAGTACTTC. It is translated as CASSRGLTGEQYF.

V and J are TRBV5-1 and TRBJ1-2; 8 bases are shared with TRBD1. This CDR3 spans 16 amino acids. V lost 6 bases, J lost 4 bases, and 14 bases stayed unmatched. In germline, CDR1 is SGHRS, CDR2 YFSETQ. The CDR3 protein is CASTAFGQGKVYGYTF. CDR3 nucleotides: TGCGCCAGCACGGCGTTTGGACAGGGCAAGGTCTATGGCTACACCTTC.

Only one count was recorded for this clone. This sequence joins TRBV11-3 and TRBJ2-1, with 11 bases fitting TRBD2. Germline V CDR1 and CDR2: SGHNT, YENEEA. After removal of 1 base from V and 9 bases from J, the junction contained 11 bases not matched to a gene. The CDR3 consists of 17 residues. CDR3 sequence (DNA): TGTGCCAGCAGCTTAGGCTATACTAGCGGGAGTTCGGGTGAGCAGTTCTTC. It translates to CASSLGYTSGSSGEQFF.

The rearrangement joins TRBV28 to TRBJ1-6; maybe TRBD1 (5 bases). The germline CDR1 and CDR2 sequences are MDHEN and SYDVKM. The CDR3 is made up of 13 amino acids. V was trimmed by 5 bases and J by 7 bases, leaving 9 bases between them. In DNA form, the CDR3 reads TGTGCCAGCAGTGGGGGGGGGAATTCACCCCTCCACTTT. It specifies CASSGGGNSPLHF.

The chain recombines TRBV6-5 with TRBJ1-5; D call uncertain. Germline CDR1 MNHEY, CDR2 SVGAGI. The CDR3 is 13 residues long. Trimming removed 4 bases at V and 6 bases at J, with 10 bases between. The CDR3 nucleotides read TGTGCCAGCAGTTTTACCCCGGGTCAGCCCCAGCATTTT. It codes for CASSFTPGQPQHF.